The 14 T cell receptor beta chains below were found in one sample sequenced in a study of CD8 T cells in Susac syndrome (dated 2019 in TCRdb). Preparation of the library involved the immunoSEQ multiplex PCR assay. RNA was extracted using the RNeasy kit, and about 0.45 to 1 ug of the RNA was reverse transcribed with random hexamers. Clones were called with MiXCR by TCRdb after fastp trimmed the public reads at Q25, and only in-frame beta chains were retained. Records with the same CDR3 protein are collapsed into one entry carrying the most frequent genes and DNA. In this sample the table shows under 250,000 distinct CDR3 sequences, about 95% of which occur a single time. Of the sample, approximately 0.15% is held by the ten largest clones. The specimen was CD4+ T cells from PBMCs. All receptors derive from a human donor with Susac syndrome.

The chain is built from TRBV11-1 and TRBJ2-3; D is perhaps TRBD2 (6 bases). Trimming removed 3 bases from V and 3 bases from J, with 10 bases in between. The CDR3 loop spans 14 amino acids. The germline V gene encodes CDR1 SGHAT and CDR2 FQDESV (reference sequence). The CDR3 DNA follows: TGTGCCAGCAGCTTCCCGGGACTTACAGATACGCAGTATTTT. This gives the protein CASSFPGLTDTQYF. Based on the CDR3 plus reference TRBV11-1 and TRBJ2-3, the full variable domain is EAEVAQSPRYKITEKSQAVAFWCDPISGHATLYWYRQILGQGPELLVQFQDESVVDDSQLPKDRFSAERLKGVDSTLKIQPAELGDSAMYLCASSFPGLTDTQYFGPGTRLTVL.

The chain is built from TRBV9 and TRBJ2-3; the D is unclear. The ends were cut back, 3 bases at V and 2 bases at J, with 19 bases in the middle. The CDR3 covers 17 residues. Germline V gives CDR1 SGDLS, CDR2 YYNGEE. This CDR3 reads CASSAHNSGFTTDTQYF. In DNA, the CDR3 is TGTGCCAGCAGCGCCCACAATAGTGGGTTTACCACAGATACGCAGTATTTT.

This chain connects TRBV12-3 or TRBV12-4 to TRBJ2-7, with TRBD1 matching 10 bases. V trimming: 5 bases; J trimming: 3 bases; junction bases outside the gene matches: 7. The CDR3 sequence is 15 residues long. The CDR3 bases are TGTGCCAGCAGTCCTATTGGACAGGGGGTCTACGAGCAGTACTTC. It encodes CASSPIGQGVYEQYF.

DNA for the CDR3: TGTGCCAGCTCACCCACTATATCGGGGGACTACAATCAGCCCCAGCATTTT. Residues: CASSPTISGDYNQPQHF. The chain links TRBV18 to TRBJ1-5; tentatively, D is TRBD1 (5 bases). From germline, CDR1 is KGHSH and CDR2 LQKENI. This CDR3 has 17 amino acids. Trimming removed 3 bases from V and 3 bases from J, with 18 bases in between.

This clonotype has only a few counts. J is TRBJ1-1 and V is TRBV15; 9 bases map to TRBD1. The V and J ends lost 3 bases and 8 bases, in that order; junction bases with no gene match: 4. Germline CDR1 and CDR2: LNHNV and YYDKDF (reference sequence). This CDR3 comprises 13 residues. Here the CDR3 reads CATSSGTGREAFF. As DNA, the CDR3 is TGTGCCACCAGCAGTGGGACAGGGAGGGAAGCTTTCTTT.

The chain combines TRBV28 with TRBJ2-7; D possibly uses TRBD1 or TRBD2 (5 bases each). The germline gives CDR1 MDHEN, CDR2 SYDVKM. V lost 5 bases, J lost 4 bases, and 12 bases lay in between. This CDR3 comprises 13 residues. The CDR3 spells CASSLDEGYEQYF. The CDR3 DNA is TGTGCCAGCAGTCTAGATGAGGGGTACGAGCAGTACTTC.

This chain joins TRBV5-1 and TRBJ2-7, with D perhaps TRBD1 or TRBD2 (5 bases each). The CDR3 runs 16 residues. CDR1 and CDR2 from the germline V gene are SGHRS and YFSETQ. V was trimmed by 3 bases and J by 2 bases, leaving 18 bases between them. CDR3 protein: CASSSEARGEPYEQYF. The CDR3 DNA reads TGCGCCAGCAGCTCCGAGGCACGGGGCGAGCCCTACGAGCAGTACTTC.

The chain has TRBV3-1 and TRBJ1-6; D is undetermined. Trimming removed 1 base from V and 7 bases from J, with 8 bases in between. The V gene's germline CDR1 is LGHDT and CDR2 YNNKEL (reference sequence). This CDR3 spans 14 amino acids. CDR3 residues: CASSQGNENSPLHF. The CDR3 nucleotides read TGTGCCAGCAGCCAAGGGAACGAAAATTCACCCCTCCACTTT.

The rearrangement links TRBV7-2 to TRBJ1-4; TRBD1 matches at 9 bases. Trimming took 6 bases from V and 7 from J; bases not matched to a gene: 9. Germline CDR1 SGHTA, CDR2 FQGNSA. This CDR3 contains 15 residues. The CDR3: CASRPNRGLSEKLFF. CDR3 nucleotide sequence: TGTGCCAGCAGACCGAACAGGGGGCTGAGTGAAAAACTGTTTTTT.

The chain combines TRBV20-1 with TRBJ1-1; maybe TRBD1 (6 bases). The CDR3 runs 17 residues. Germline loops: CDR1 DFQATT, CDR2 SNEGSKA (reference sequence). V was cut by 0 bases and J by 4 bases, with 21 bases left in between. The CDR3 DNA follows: TGCAGTGCTAGAGATTCAAGCCCTCACAGGGCGGGCACTGAAGCTTTCTTT. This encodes CSARDSSPHRAGTEAFF.

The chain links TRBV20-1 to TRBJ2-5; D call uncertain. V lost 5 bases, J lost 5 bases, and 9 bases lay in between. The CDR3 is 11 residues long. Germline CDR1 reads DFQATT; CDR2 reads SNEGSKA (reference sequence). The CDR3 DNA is TGCAGTGCTGAACATTCTGAGACCCAGTACTTC. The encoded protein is CSAEHSETQYF.

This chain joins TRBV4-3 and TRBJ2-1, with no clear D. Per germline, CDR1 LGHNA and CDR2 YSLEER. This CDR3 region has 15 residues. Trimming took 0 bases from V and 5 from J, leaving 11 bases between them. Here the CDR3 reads CASSQDNGWHNEQFF. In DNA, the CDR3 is TGCGCCAGCAGCCAAGATAATGGGTGGCACAATGAGCAGTTCTTC.

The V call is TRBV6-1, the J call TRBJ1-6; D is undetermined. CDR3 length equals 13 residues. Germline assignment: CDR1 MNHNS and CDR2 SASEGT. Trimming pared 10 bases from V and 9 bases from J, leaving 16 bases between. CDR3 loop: CATNFGIGSPLHF. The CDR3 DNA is TGTGCCACCAACTTCGGTATAGGTTCACCCCTCCACTTT.

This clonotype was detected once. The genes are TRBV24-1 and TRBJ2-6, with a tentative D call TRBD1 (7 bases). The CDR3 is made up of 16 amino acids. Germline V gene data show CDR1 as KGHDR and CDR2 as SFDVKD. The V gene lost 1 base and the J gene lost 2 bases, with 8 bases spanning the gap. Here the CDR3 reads CATSDFRGAGANVLTF. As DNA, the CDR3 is TGTGCCACCAGTGATTTCAGGGGGGCTGGGGCCAACGTCCTGACTTTC.